This T cell receptor (beta chain) was identified during a study of metastatic and nonmetastatic thyroid tumors. Study background: For malignant and benign thyroid patients, tumor or nodule tissue and blood were the sources whose repertoires were compared. Overall study findings and caveats: Malignant tumors reportedly showed significantly higher TCR beta diversity than benign nodules in both blood and tumor.

Between the trimmed V and J ends, which lost 1 base and 2 bases, there was a span of 8 bases. In germline, CDR1 is LGHDT, CDR2 YNNKEL (reference sequence). The CDR3 runs 15 residues. This clone has at least ten counts. What it recognizes is unknown. This sample includes further DNA sequences coding for the same CDR3. Prior to thyroid surgery, none of the patients had received any treatment. With MiXCR, TCRdb called clones anew from the PCR reads. The sample contains under 45,000 clones, under 20% of which appear only once. This chain connects TRBV3-1 to TRBJ2-2; D might be TRBD1 (6 bases). The sample was tumor tissue. This TCR was sampled from a female donor with papillary thyroid cancer or a benign thyroid nodule (not recorded which). Some clones in this sample may be carry-over from other donors' samples. The CDR3, as DNA: TGTGCCAGCAGCCAAGGGACAGCTAACACCGGGGAGCTGTTTTTT. It yields the protein CASSQGTANTGELFF.